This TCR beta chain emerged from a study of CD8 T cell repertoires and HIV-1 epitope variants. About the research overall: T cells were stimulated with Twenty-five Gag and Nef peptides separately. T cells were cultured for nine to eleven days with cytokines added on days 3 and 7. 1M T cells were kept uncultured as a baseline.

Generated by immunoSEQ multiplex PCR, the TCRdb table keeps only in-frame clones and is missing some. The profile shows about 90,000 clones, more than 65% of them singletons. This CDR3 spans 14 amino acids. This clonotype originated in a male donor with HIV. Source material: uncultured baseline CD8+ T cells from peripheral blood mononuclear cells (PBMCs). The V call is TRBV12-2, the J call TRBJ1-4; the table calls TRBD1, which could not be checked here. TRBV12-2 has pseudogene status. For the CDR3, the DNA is TGTGCAAGTCGCCGGGACAGTGCACCTGAAAAACTGTTTTTT. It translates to CASRRDSAPEKLFF.